This T cell receptor (beta chain) was identified during a study of shared clonotypes between healthy human individuals. V dropped 3 bases and J dropped 6 bases, with 9 bases sitting between them. Germline-derived CDR1 and CDR2 are MNHEY and SMNVEV (reference sequence). The CDR3 runs 12 residues. Per the original methods: Junction-only sequences produced by ImmunoSEQ had no quality scores, so filtering differed. Some clones are missing from TCRdb's copy, which holds only in-frame ones; the method was immunoSEQ multiplex PCR. The V and J calls and clone size were taken over from that table, and D and trimming were inferred from the DNA. The sample contains roughly 2.2 million clones, around 90% of which appear only once. As regards this clone: No antigen is known for it. Other DNA sequences in the same sample also yield this CDR3.

Within Nashville, Tennessee resided all donors, each a Caucasian adult. Study findings and constraints: Relative to clonotypes present in all four donors, those not shared had lower generation probabilities. Naive subsets, compared against memory subsets, generally had larger estimated richness values.

Sequencing was done on a sample of naive CD4+ T cells from PBMCs. Subset specified: CD45RA+ positively selected. This receptor was identified in a man younger than 30 in good health. Some clones in this sample may be carry-over from other donors' samples. The chain has TRBV27 and TRBJ2-7; no reliable D call. As DNA, the CDR3 is TGTGCCAGCAGTTTTAGTGGCGGCGAGCAGTACTTC. Amino acid sequence: CASSFSGGEQYF.